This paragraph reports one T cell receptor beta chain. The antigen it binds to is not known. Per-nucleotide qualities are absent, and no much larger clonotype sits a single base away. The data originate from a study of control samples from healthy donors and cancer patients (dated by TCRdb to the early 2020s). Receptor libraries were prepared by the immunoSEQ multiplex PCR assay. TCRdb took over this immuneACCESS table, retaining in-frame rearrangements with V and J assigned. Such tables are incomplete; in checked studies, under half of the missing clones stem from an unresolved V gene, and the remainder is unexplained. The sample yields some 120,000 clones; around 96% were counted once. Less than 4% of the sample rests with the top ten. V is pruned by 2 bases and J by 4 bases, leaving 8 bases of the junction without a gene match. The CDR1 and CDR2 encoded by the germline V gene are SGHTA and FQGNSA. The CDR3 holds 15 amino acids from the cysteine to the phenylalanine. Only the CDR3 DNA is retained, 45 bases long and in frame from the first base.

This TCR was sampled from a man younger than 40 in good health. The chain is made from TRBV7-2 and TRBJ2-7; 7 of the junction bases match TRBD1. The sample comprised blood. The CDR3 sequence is CASSLSSETGYEQYF. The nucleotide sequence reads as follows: TGTGCCAGCAGCTTAAGCTCCGAGACAGGGTACGAGCAGTACTTC. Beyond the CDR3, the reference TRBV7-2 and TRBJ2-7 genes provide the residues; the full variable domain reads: GAGVSQSPSNKVTEKGKDVELRCDPISGHTALYWYRQSLGQGLEFLIYFQGNSAPDKSGLPSDRFSAERTGGSVSTLTIQRTQQEDSAVYLCASSLSSETGYEQYFGPGTRLTVT.